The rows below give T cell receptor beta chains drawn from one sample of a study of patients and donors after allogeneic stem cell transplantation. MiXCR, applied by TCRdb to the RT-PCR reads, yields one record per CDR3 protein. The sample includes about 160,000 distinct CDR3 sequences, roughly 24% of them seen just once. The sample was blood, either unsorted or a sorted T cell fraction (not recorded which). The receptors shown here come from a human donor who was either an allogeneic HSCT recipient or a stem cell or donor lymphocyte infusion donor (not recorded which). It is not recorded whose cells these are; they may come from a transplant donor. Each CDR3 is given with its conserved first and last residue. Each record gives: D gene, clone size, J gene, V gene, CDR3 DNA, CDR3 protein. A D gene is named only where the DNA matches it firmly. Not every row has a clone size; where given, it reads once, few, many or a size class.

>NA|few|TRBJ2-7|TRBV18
TGTGCCAGCTCAATACAGGCTTCCTACGAGCAGTACTTC
CASSIQASYEQYF
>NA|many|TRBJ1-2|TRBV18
TGTGCCAGCTCATCCCAAACAGGGAACTATGGCTACACCTTC
CASSSQTGNYGYTF
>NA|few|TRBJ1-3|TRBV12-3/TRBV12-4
TGTGCCAGTTCACGGGCCCTCTCTGGAAACACCATATATTTT
CASSRALSGNTIYF
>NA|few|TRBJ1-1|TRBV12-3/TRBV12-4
TGTGCCACCCGTTCTGGGGGGAACACTGAAGCTTTCTTT
CATRSGGNTEAFF
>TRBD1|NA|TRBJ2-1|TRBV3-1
TGTGCCAGCAGCCGCTCTGGACAGGGCAATGAGCAGTTCTTC
CASSRSGQGNEQFF
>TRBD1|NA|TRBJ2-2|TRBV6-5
TGTGCCAGCAGGTGGACAGGGAGCACCGGGGAGCTGTTTTTT
CASRWTGSTGELFF
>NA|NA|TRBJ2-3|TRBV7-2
TGTGCCAGCAGCTTATCTAGGGCTGAAGATACGCAGTATTTT
CASSLSRAEDTQYF
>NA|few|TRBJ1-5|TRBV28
TGTGCCAGCACTTACCGCCGGCCTTATCAGCCCCAGCATTTT
CASTYRRPYQPQHF
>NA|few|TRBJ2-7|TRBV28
TGTGCCAGCAGCTACGGACCGAACCTGGAGCAGTACTTC
CASSYGPNLEQYF
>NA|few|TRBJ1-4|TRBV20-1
TGCAGTGCTAGAGGTGGAGATGAAAAACTGTTTTTT
CSARGGDEKLFF
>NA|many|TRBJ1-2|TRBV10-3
TGTGCCATCTTTTCACCGGCAGGCCACTATGGCTACACCTTC
CAIFSPAGHYGYTF
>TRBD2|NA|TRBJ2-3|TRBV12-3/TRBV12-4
TGTGCCAGCAGTCCCCTTGGGGGACTAGCGGGAGAGGGAGATACGCAGTATTTT
CASSPLGGLAGEGDTQYF
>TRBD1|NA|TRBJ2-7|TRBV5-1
TGCGCCAGCAGCTTCCGACAGGGCTCCTACGAGCAGTACTTC
CASSFRQGSYEQYF
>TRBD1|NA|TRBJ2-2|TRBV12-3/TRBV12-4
TGTGCCAGCAGTTTAGCGGCAGGGGGCTTTCCCACCGGGGAGCTGTTTTTT
CASSLAAGGFPTGELFF
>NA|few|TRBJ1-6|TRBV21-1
TGTGCCAGCAAGACAGGGGGCGCTCCCAATTCACCCCTCCACTTT
CASKTGGAPNSPLHF
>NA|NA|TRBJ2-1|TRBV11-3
TGTGCCAGCAGGTCCGTGTCAGGGCCTAACAATGAGCAGTTCTTC
CASRSVSGPNNEQFF
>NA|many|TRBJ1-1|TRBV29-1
TGCAGCGTTGGAACCCTTTCAGGGTACACTGAAGCTTTCTTT
CSVGTLSGYTEAFF
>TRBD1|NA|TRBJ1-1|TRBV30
TGTGCCTGGAGTCCCTCGGACAGGGGGAACACTGAAGCTTTCTTT
CAWSPSDRGNTEAFF
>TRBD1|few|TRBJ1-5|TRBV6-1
TGTGCCAGCAGCGGGACGACAGGGGATCAGCCCCAGCATTTT
CASSGTTGDQPQHF
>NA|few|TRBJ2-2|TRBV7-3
TGTGCCAGCAGCACGGAAGGGGGTACCGGGGAGCTGTTTTTT
CASSTEGGTGELFF
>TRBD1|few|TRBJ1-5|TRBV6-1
TGTGCCAGCAACCGGGACAGGGGGATTAGCAATCAGCCCCAGCATTTT
CASNRDRGISNQPQHF
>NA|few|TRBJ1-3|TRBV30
TGTGCCTGGAGTTTGGCAGTCTCTGGAAACACCATATATTTT
CAWSLAVSGNTIYF
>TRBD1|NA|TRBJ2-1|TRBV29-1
TGCAGCGTTGAATCCTCACCGGACAGGGGGCTGGCCTACAATGAGCAGTTCTTC
CSVESSPDRGLAYNEQFF
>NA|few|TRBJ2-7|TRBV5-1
TGCGCCAGCAGCTTGGACAGGGTCGAGCAGTACTTC
CASSLDRVEQYF
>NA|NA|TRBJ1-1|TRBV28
TGTGCCAGCACCAGGGACGGACTGAACACTGAAGCTTTCTTT
CASTRDGLNTEAFF
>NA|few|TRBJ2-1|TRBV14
TGTGCCAGCAGCCAAAACCCCACCGGGAAAGCCTACAATGAGCAGTTCTTC
CASSQNPTGKAYNEQFF
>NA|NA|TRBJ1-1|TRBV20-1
TGCAGTGCTAGGGGGGTTCCTGAAGCTTTCTTT
CSARGVPEAFF
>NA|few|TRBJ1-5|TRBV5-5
TGTGCCAGCAGCTCCAATCCAGGGGATCAGCCCCAGCATTTT
CASSSNPGDQPQHF
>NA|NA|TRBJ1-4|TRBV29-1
TGCAGCTTCAGGGTTTTAGGAAATGAAAAACTGTTTTTT
CSFRVLGNEKLFF
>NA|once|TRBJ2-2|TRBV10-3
TGTGCCATCAGTTGGCGGGCACTGCGACTCACCGGGGAGCTGTTTTTT
CAISWRALRLTGELFF
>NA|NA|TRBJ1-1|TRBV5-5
TGTGCCAGCAGCTCGCTGGAGATTGAAGCTTTCTTT
CASSSLEIEAFF
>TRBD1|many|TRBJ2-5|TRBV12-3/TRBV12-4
TGTGCCAGCAGCCTCCGGGACAGGGGGGGGAAGACCCAGTACTTC
CASSLRDRGGKTQYF
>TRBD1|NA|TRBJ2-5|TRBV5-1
TGCGCCAGCAGCGCCACCGGGACAGGGGTAGAGACCCAGTACTTC
CASSATGTGVETQYF
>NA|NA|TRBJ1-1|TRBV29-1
TGCAGCGTTGGGGGGGCGCTGAACACTGAAGCTTTCTTT
CSVGGALNTEAFF
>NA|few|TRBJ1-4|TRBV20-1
TGCAGTGCTAGAGATAGTTGGTGGGGGTCGCCTAATGAAAAACTGTTTTTT
CSARDSWWGSPNEKLFF
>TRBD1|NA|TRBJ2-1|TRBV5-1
TGCGCCAGCAGCTTGGGACAGGGGCCAGTAAATGAGCAGTTCTTC
CASSLGQGPVNEQFF
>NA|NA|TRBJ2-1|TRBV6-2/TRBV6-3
TGTGCCAGCAGCCTCCGACCGCCCTGGGAGCACAATGAGCAGTTCTTC
CASSLRPPWEHNEQFF
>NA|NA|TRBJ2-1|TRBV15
TGTGCCACCAGCCTCACCCTAGCGAACAACAATGAGCAGTTCTTC
CATSLTLANNNEQFF
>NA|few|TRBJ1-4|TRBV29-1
TGCAGCGTTGGGGAAAAAGGGGCCGCCGGAGAAAAACTGTTTTTT
CSVGEKGAAGEKLFF
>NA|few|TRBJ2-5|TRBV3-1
TGTGCCAGCAGCCAGATAATTCAAGAGACCCAGTACTTC
CASSQIIQETQYF
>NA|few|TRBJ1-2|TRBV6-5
TGTGCCAGCAGTAGGGAGGAAAGGAACTATGGCTACACCTTC
CASSREERNYGYTF
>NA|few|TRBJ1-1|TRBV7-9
TGTGCCAGCAGCTTAGGCAGCTTAGTCGTCACTGAAGCTTTCTTT
CASSLGSLVVTEAFF
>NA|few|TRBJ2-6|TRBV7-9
TGTGCCACCTCGCAAACCATAGGGTCCAACGTCCTGACTTTC
CATSQTIGSNVLTF
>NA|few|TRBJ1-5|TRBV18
TGTGCCAGCTCACCGGTAGAGAGCAATCAGCCCCAGCATTTT
CASSPVESNQPQHF
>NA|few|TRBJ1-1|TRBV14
TGTGCCAGCAGCCAATTTACAGGAAGAGACACTGAAGCTTTCTTT
CASSQFTGRDTEAFF
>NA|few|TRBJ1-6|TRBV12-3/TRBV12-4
TGTGCCAGCAGTTTTCAACCGGGCCACCCGGAGTCACCCCTCCACTTT
CASSFQPGHPESPLHF
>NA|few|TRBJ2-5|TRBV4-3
TGCGCCAGCAGCCAAGGGCAGGGGGGCAAAGAGACCCAGTACTTC
CASSQGQGGKETQYF
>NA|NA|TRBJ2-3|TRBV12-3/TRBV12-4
TGTGCCAGCACCCCCCAAAGGAGGGGTGGAGATACGCAGTATTTT
CASTPQRRGGDTQYF
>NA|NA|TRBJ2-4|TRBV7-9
TGTGCCAGCAGCTTAGCGGGGGAGGAGCCAAGAAACATTCAGTACTTC
CASSLAGEEPRNIQYF
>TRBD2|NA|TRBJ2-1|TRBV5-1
TGCGCCAGCCAGGCCTCAATAGCGGGGGTCTACAATGAGCAGTTCTTC
CASQASIAGVYNEQFF
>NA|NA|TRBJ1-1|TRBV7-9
TGTGCCAGCAGCTTAGCGTGGCAGGGGCTGGAAACTGAAGCTTTCTTT
CASSLAWQGLETEAFF
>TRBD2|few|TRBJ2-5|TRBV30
TGTGCCTGGAGACTTAGCGGGATACAAGAGACCCAGTACTTC
CAWRLSGIQETQYF
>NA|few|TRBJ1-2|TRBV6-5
TGTGCCAGCAGTTACTCGAAGCAGGGGATCTATGGCTACACCTTC
CASSYSKQGIYGYTF
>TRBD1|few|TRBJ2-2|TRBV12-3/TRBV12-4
TGTGCCAGCAGTTCCACCGGGACAGAGAACACCGGGGAGCTGTTTTTT
CASSSTGTENTGELFF
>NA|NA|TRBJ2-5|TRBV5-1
TGCGCCAGCAGCTTGAGGTCCCAAGAGACCCAGTACTTC
CASSLRSQETQYF